This T cell receptor beta chain was captured by sequencing in a study of PD-L1 blockade in urothelial cancer. Assay: immunoSEQ multiplex PCR; the TCRdb copy retains only in-frame clones and omits some. The sample yields nearly 2,500 clones, 37% seen once. The CDR3 covers 15 residues. V shed 5 bases and J shed 7 bases, with 18 bases lying between them. Looked up from germline, CDR1 is MDHEN and CDR2 is SYDVKM. There are a few counts of this clone. The J gene is TRBJ2-4, the V gene TRBV28; the D call may be TRBD1 or TRBD2 (6 bases each). The clonotype was recovered from a man aged 55 to 69 with urothelial cancer. Sequences were derived from tumor tissue, sampled before atezolizumab (anti-PD-L1) treatment. The CDR3 is CASSIGKGGGNIQYF. CDR3 in DNA: TGTGCCAGCAGTATCGGGAAGGGGGGCGGGAACATTCAGTACTTC. The variable domain in full, completed from reference TRBV28 and TRBJ2-4, reads DVKVTQSSRYLVKRTGEKVFLECVQDMDHENMFWYRQDPGLGLRLIYFSYDVKMKEKGDIPEGYSVSREKKERFSLILESASTNQTSMYLCASSIGKGGGNIQYFGAGTRLSVL.